Below are 28 T cell receptor beta chains sequenced from a single sample in a study of a mutant IDH1 vaccine in newly diagnosed glioma (dated by TCRdb to the early 2020s). The method behind the library was the immunoSEQ multiplex PCR assay. TCRdb took over this immuneACCESS table, retaining in-frame rearrangements with V and J assigned. Such tables are incomplete; in checked studies, under half of the missing clones stem from an unresolved V gene, and the remainder is unexplained. The sample contains 70,000 to 95,000 clones, over 70% of them found a single time. Clones ranked in the top ten supply 4.5% to 5.5% of the sample. What this sample's time point label stands for: baseline, week 1 (first vaccination visit). The treatment or condition tag for this specimen amounts to: pre-vaccination baseline after standard-of-care therapy. The sample in question was PBMCs, obtained from a glioma patient treated with radiotherapy, temozolomide or both. These receptors all stem from a man in his forties with glioma. Some clones in this sample may be carry-over from other donors' samples.

The chain employs TRBV6-6 and TRBJ1-1; 9 nucleotides agree with TRBD1. The CDR3 consists of 16 residues. V lost 0 bases, J lost 5 bases, and 7 bases stayed unmatched. Per germline, CDR1 MNHNY and CDR2 SVGAGI (reference sequence). The CDR3 DNA reads TGTGCCAGCAGTTACTCCTTGGACAGGGGACGGACTGAAGCTTTCTTT. Translation: CASSYSLDRGRTEAFF.

The rearrangement uses TRBV2 and TRBJ2-7, with a possible D match to TRBD2 (5 bases). The V end was cut by 8 bases, the J end by 0 bases, with 11 bases between. The CDR3 is 13 amino acids. CDR1 is SNHLY, CDR2 FYNNEI, per germline. The CDR3 DNA sequence: TGTGCCAGCCTTCGGGAACTCTCCTACGAGCAGTACTTC. This sequence encodes CASLRELSYEQYF.

The chain employs TRBV6-1 and TRBJ1-2; D gene unclear. This CDR3 is 13 amino acids long. Trimming took off 6 bases at V and 4 bases at J, with 12 bases between the two ends. CDR1 is MNHNS and CDR2 is SASEGT in the germline V gene. This CDR3 is CASSETTFYGYTF. DNA of the CDR3: TGTGCCAGCAGCGAGACTACCTTCTATGGCTACACCTTC.

V gene TRBV29-1 combines with J gene TRBJ2-3, with 8 bases fitting TRBD1. Germline CDR1 and CDR2: SQVTM and ANQGSEA. The V and J ends lost 6 bases and 0 bases, in that order; junction bases with no gene match: 5. The CDR3 is made up of 14 amino acids. DNA of the CDR3: TGCAGCGTAAACAGGGGGACTAGCACAGATACGCAGTATTTT. As protein: CSVNRGTSTDTQYF.

This clone was picked up a small number of times. The chain has TRBV29-1 and TRBJ1-2, with a tentative D call TRBD1 (6 bases). V lost 4 bases, J lost 1 base, and 10 bases lay in between. Per the germline V gene, CDR1 is SQVTM and CDR2 is ANQGSEA. This CDR3 contains 13 residues. This CDR3 is CSVADRINYGYTF. The CDR3 region has the DNA TGCAGCGTTGCCGACAGGATTAACTATGGCTACACCTTC.

V and J are TRBV5-1 and TRBJ2-7; perhaps TRBD1 as D (6 bases). In germline, CDR1 is SGHRS, CDR2 YFSETQ. CDR3 length: 15 amino acids. V was pared by 4 bases and J by 2 bases, with 16 bases between. CDR3 sequence reads: CASSPRAGDPYEQYF. Here the CDR3 DNA reads TGCGCCAGCAGCCCTCGGGCAGGGGATCCCTACGAGCAGTACTTC.

CDR3 sequence (DNA): TGTGCCAGCAGGCTATACCTCGGCACTGAAGCTTTCTTT. Translated: CASRLYLGTEAFF. The chain links TRBV7-2 to TRBJ1-1; no firm D call. V dropped 6 bases and J dropped 4 bases, with 12 bases sitting between them. The germline CDR1 and CDR2 sequences are SGHTA and FQGNSA. The CDR3 extends over 13 amino acids. Complete variable domain (other parts from reference TRBV7-2 and TRBJ1-1): GAGVSQSPSNKVTEKGKDVELRCDPISGHTALYWYRQSLGQGLEFLIYFQGNSAPDKSGLPSDRFSAERTGGSVSTLTIQRTQQEDSAVYLCASRLYLGTEAFFGQGTRLTVV.

V is TRBV4-2 and J is TRBJ2-4; 10 bases agree with TRBD1. Trimming cost V 2 bases and J 0 bases; bases outside gene matches: 4. CDR3 length equals 17 residues. Germline V CDR1 and CDR2: LGHNA, YNFKEQ. The CDR3 protein is CASSQRGQGIAKNIQYF. The CDR3 nucleotides are TGTGCCAGCAGCCAAAGGGGACAGGGGATAGCCAAAAACATTCAGTACTTC.

The rearrangement links TRBV7-8 to TRBJ2-5; D remains ambiguous. This CDR3 has 13 residues. V lost 2 bases and J 7 bases, leaving 11 bases between the germline ends. Germline CDR1 SGHVS, CDR2 FQNEAQ. CDR3 DNA sequence: TGTGCCAGCAGCTTACCGGGCCGAGGGACCCAGTACTTC. Its protein product is CASSLPGRGTQYF.

V usage is TRBV30 and J usage is TRBJ1-6, with D hard to call. The V gene lost 1 base and the J gene lost 13 bases, with 14 bases spanning the gap. The CDR3 consists of 13 residues. CDR1 and CDR2 from the germline V gene are GTSNPN and SVGIG (reference sequence). The CDR3 is CAWSANPGSPLHF. CDR3 coding DNA: TGTGCCTGGAGTGCGAATCCTGGAAGTCCCCTCCACTTT.

Concerning this clone itself: Distinct nucleotide sequences in the sample also encode this CDR3. V gene TRBV19 combines with J gene TRBJ1-1, with D unclear. This CDR3 has 14 amino acids. The V and J ends lost 1 base and 0 bases respectively, with 6 bases between them. CDR1 is LNHDA and CDR2 is SQIVND in the germline V gene (reference sequence). The DNA for the CDR3 is TGTGCCAGTAGTATAGGGCAGGTGAACACTGAAGCTTTCTTT. Its protein is CASSIGQVNTEAFF.

The chain employs TRBV7-9 and TRBJ2-2; no firm D call. Germline CDR1 is SEHNR and CDR2 is FQNEAQ (reference sequence). This CDR3 is built from 16 residues. V dropped 5 bases and J dropped 2 bases, with 15 bases sitting between them. CDR3 DNA sequence: TGTGCCAGCAGCCCGCGAGGATCCAGAAACACCGGGGAGCTGTTTTTT. Its translation is CASSPRGSRNTGELFF.

V gene TRBV10-1 combines with J gene TRBJ1-5; D gene uncertain. V lost 2 bases, J lost 5 bases, and 7 bases lay in between. Germline V gives CDR1 WNHNN, CDR2 SYGVQD (reference sequence). CDR3 length: 13 amino acids. CDR3 DNA: TGCGCCAGCAGTGAGAGGCGGGATCAGCCCCAGCATTTT. It codes for CASSERRDQPQHF.

The CDR3 region has the DNA TGTGCCACCAGCAAAATTGACAGGGCGGCGGCGCCCCTCCACTTT. Translating it yields CATSKIDRAAAPLHF. V gene TRBV15 combines with J gene TRBJ1-6; 7 bases align to TRBD1. Germline values: CDR1 LNHNV, CDR2 YYDKDF (reference sequence). V was clipped by 4 bases and J by 13 bases; unmatched bases: 13. The CDR3 covers 15 residues.

The chain carries TRBV18 and TRBJ1-1; D not resolved. The V end was cut by 0 bases, the J end by 0 bases, with 11 bases between. The V gene's germline CDR1 is KGHSH and CDR2 LQKENI. The length of the CDR3 is 16 residues. For the CDR3, the DNA is TGTGCCAGCTCACCACCGGGCGGGCACATGAACACTGAAGCTTTCTTT. Encoded protein: CASSPPGGHMNTEAFF.

The chain has TRBV6-5 and TRBJ1-6; TRBD1 is a possible D gene (5 bases). The CDR3 runs 12 residues. Germline V gene data show CDR1 as MNHEY and CDR2 as SVGAGI. Trimming cost V 8 bases and J 12 bases, with 14 bases left between them. The CDR3 is CASFKNGGPLHF. In nucleotides, the CDR3 is TGTGCCAGCTTTAAAAATGGGGGACCCCTCCACTTT.

This clone was seen a handful of times. The gene calls are TRBV5-1 and TRBJ1-4; no reliable D call. The V and J ends lost 5 bases and 14 bases respectively, with 22 bases between them. Germline values: CDR1 SGHRS, CDR2 YFSETQ. The CDR3 is made up of 14 amino acids. CDR3 in DNA: TGCGCCAGCAGTTTACAGACTCCTGAGGGCGGTCTGTTTTTT. It is translated as CASSLQTPEGGLFF.

The chain employs TRBV6-5 and TRBJ1-6; 8 bases are shared with TRBD1. The CDR3 has 14 amino acids. The germline gives CDR1 MNHEY, CDR2 SVGAGI. With V trimmed by 6 bases and J by 7 bases, 5 bases remained unmatched. CDR3 bases: TGTGCCAGCAGCTCGACAGGGGTCAATTCACCCCTCCACTTT. The encoded protein is CASSSTGVNSPLHF.

This chain connects TRBV5-1 to TRBJ1-3, with TRBD1 as a possible D gene (6 bases). The V gene lost 0 bases and the J gene lost 3 bases, with 13 bases spanning the gap. The CDR3 has 16 residues. CDR1 is SGHRS and CDR2 is YFSETQ in the germline V gene. CDR3 in amino acids: CASSLAGRGYGNTIYF. CDR3 bases: TGCGCCAGCAGCTTGGCTGGCAGGGGATATGGAAACACCATATATTTT.

The chain is built from TRBV7-8 and TRBJ1-1; D perhaps matches TRBD1 (5 bases). CDR3 length: 16 amino acids. V was cut by 3 bases and J by 0 bases, with 14 bases left in between. In germline, CDR1 is SGHVS, CDR2 FQNEAQ. The CDR3 DNA reads as TGTGCCAGCAGCTTCGAGTTACGGGGCCTGAACACTGAAGCTTTCTTT. This encodes CASSFELRGLNTEAFF.

This sequence joins TRBV2 and TRBJ2-1; D call uncertain. Trimming took 2 bases from V and 2 from J, leaving 16 bases between them. The CDR3 extends over 17 amino acids. CDR1 is SNHLY, CDR2 FYNNEI, per germline. In DNA form, the CDR3 reads TGTGCCAGCAGTGAAAAATCGTCCCGAAGTCCCTACAATGAGCAGTTCTTC. Encoded protein: CASSEKSSRSPYNEQFF.

The genes are TRBV19 and TRBJ2-1; 10 bases agree with TRBD2. J was trimmed by 4 bases and V by 6 bases; bases with no gene match: 9. Per germline, CDR1 LNHDA and CDR2 SQIVND (reference sequence). This CDR3 is built from 16 residues. The CDR3 nucleotides read TGTGCCAGTAGCCCGGCTAGCGGGGGCGTTTACAATGAGCAGTTCTTC. It yields the protein CASSPASGGVYNEQFF.

This clone was picked up one time. The V gene is TRBV19, the J gene TRBJ1-5, with TRBD1 identical over 7 bases. In germline, CDR1 is LNHDA, CDR2 SQIVND (reference sequence). CDR3 length equals 17 residues. The V and J ends lost 5 bases and 0 bases, in that order; junction bases with no gene match: 10. The CDR3 DNA reads TGTGCCAGTAGTCCCAGGACAGGACCTTATAGCAATCAGCCCCAGCATTTT. Protein sequence: CASSPRTGPYSNQPQHF.

This clone came up once. CDR3: CASKLTGLNTEAFF. The DNA for the CDR3 is TGTGCCAGTAAATTGACAGGGCTGAACACTGAAGCTTTCTTT. This chain links TRBV14 with TRBJ1-1, with 7 positions matching TRBD1. The germline gives CDR1 SGHDN, CDR2 FVKESK. J gave up 0 bases and V 9 bases, and 7 bases lay outside the gene matches. The CDR3 is 14 residues long. The full variable domain, rest sourced from reference TRBV14 and TRBJ1-1, is EAGVTQFPSHSVIEKGQTVTLRCDPISGHDNLYWYRRVMGKEIKFLLHFVKESKQDESGMPNNRFLAERTGGTYSTLKVQPAELEDSGVYFCASKLTGLNTEAFFGQGTRLTVV.

V gene TRBV14 combines with J gene TRBJ1-2, with no clear D. Trimming removed 4 bases at V and 4 bases at J, with 10 bases between. Looked up from germline, CDR1 is SGHDN and CDR2 is FVKESK. The CDR3 runs to 13 residues. CDR3 loop: CASSPRRFYGYTF. In DNA, the CDR3 is TGTGCCAGCAGCCCCCGAAGATTCTATGGCTACACCTTC.

J is TRBJ2-2 and V is TRBV9, with TRBD1 as a possible D gene (7 bases). Looked up from germline, CDR1 is SGDLS and CDR2 is YYNGEE. Trimming took off 4 bases at V and 4 bases at J, with 17 bases between the two ends. The CDR3 runs 16 residues. The CDR3 is CASSPRQGGSTGELFF. The CDR3 nucleotides read TGTGCCAGCAGCCCAAGACAGGGAGGTAGCACCGGGGAGCTGTTTTTT.

V is TRBV19 and J is TRBJ1-6; D gene uncertain. This CDR3 spans 15 amino acids. Trimming pared 5 bases from V and 2 bases from J, leaving 10 bases between. Germline V gene sequence: CDR1 LNHDA, CDR2 SQIVND (reference sequence). The chain's CDR3 is CASSGRGTYNSPLHF. Here the CDR3 DNA reads TGTGCCAGTAGTGGGCGTGGAACCTATAATTCACCCCTCCACTTT.

The chain employs TRBV18 and TRBJ1-6; D call uncertain. Trimming left V 6 bases short and J 8 bases short, with 11 bases between. Germline V gene sequence: CDR1 KGHSH, CDR2 LQKENI. The CDR3 length is 13 residues. The CDR3 protein is CASSTGGDSPLHF. The CDR3, as DNA: TGTGCCAGCTCGACGGGTGGGGATTCACCCCTCCACTTT.